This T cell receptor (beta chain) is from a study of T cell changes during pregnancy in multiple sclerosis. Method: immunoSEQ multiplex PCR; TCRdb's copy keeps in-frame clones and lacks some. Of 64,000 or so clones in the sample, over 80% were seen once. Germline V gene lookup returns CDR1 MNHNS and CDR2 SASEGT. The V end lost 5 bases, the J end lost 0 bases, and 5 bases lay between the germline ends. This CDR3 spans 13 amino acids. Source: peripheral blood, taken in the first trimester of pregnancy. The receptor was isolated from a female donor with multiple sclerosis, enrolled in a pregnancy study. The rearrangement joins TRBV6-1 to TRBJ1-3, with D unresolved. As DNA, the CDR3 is TGTGCCAGCAGTACCAGCTCTGGAAACACCATATATTTT. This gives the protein CASSTSSGNTIYF.